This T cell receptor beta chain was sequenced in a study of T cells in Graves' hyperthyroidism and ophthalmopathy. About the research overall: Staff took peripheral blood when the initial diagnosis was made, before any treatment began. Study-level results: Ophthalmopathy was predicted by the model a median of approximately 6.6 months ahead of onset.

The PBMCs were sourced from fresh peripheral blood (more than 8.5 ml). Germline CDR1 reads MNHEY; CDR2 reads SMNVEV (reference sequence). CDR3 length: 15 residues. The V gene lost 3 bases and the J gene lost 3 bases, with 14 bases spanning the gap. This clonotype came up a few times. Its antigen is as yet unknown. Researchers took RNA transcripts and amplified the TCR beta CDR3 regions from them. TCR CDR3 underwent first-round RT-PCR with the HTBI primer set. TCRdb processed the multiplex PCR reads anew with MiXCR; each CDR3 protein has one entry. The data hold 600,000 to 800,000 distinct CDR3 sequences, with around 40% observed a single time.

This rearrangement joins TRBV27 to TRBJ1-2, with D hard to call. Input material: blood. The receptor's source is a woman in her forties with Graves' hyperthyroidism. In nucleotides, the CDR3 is TGTGCCAGCAGTTTTACCCGGACGGACTACTATGGCTACACCTTC. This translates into CASSFTRTDYYGYTF.